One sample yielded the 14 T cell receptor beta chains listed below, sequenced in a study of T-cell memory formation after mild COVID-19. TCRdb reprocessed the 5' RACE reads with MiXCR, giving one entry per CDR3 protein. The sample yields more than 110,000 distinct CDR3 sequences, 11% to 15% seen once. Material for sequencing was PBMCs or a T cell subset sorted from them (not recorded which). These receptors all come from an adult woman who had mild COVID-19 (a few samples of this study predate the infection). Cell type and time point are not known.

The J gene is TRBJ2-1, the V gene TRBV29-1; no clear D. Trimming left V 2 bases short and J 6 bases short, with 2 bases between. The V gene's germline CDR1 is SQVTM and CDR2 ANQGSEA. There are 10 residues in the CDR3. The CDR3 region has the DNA TGCAGCGTTGAAAGCAATGAGCAGTTCTTC. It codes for CSVESNEQFF.

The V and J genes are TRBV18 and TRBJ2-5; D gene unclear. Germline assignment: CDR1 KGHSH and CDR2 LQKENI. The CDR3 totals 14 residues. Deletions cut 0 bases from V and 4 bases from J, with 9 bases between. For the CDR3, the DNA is TGTGCCAGCTCACCACCGATTATCCCAGAGACCCAGTACTTC. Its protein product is CASSPPIIPETQYF.

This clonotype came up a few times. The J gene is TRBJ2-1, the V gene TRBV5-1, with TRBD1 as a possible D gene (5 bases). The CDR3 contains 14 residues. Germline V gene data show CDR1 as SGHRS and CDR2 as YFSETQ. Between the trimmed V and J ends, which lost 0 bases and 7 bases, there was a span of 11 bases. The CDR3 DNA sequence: TGCGCCAGCAGCTTGGCAGGGATCCCTAATGAGCAGTTCTTC. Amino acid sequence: CASSLAGIPNEQFF.

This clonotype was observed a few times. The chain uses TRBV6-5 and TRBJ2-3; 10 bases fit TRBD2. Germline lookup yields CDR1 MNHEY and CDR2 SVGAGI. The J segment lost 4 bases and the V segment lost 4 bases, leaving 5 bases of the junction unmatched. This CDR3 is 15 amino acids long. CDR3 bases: TGTGCCAGCAGTTGGACTAGCGGAGCCGCAGATACGCAGTATTTT. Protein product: CASSWTSGAADTQYF.

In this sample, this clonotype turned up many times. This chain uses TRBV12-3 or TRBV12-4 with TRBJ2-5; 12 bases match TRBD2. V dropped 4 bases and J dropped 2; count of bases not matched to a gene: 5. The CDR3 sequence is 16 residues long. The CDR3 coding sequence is TGTGCCAGCAGTTCCGGACTAGCGGGGCTGCAAGAGACCCAGTACTTC. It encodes CASSSGLAGLQETQYF.

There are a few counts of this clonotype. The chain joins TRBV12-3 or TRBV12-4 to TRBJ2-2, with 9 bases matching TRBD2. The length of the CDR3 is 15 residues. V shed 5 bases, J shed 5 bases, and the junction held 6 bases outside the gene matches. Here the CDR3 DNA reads TGTGCCAGCAGTCCAATGGCGGGGGGGACCGGGGAGCTGTTTTTT. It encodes CASSPMAGGTGELFF.

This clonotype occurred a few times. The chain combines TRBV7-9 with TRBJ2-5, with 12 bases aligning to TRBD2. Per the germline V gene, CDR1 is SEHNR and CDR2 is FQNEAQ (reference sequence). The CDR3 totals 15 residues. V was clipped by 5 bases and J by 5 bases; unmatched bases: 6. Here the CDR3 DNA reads TGTGCCAGCAGCGAATCTAGCGGGGGGGCCGAGACCCAGTACTTC. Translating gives CASSESSGGAETQYF.

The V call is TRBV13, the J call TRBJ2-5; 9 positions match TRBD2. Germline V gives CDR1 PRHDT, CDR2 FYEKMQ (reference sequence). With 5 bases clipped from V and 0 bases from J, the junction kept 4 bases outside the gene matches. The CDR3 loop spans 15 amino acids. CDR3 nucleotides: TGTGCCAGCAGCAGAAGCGGGAGGTACCAAGAGACCCAGTACTTC. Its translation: CASSRSGRYQETQYF.

The CDR3 spells CASSFIIAGPNTGELFF. The CDR3 nucleotides are TGTGCCAGCAGCTTTATAATAGCGGGACCTAACACCGGGGAGCTGTTTTTT. The chain employs TRBV11-3 and TRBJ2-2; TRBD2 aligns across 8 bases. Germline assignment: CDR1 SGHNT and CDR2 YENEEA. V was clipped by 3 bases and J by 2 bases; unmatched bases: 8. The CDR3 covers 17 residues.

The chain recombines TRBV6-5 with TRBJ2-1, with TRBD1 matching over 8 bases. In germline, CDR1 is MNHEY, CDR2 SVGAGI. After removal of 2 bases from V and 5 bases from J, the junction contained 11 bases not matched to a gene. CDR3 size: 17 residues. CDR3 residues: CASSYRLRSGQDNEQFF. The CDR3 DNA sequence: TGTGCCAGCAGTTACAGGCTGCGTTCGGGACAGGACAATGAGCAGTTCTTC.

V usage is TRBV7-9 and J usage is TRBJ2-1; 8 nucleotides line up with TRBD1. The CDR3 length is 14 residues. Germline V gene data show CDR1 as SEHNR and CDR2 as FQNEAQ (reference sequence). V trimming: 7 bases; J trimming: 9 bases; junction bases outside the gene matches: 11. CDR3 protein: CASTDIGTGSEQFF. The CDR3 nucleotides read TGTGCCAGCACCGACATTGGGACAGGTAGTGAGCAGTTCTTC.

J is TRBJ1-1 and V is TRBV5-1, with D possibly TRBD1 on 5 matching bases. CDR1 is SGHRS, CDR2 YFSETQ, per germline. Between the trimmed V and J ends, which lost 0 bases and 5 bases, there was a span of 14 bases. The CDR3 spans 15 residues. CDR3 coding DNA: TGCGCCAGCAGCTTGGTCCGGGGGGGAAGTACTGAAGCTTTCTTT. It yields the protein CASSLVRGGSTEAFF.

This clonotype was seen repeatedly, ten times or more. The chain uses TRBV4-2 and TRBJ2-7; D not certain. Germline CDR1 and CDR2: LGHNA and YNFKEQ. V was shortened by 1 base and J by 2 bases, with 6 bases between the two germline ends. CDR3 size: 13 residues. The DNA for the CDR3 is TGTGCCAGCAGCCAAGGCCAGCCCTACGAGCAGTACTTC. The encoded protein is CASSQGQPYEQYF.

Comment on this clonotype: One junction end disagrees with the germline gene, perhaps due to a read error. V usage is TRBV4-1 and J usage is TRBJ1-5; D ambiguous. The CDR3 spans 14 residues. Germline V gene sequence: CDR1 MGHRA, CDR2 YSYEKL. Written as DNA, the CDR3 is TGCGCCAGCAGCCAATCCTGGGTTGGTCAGCCCCAGAATTTT. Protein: CASSQSWVGQPQNF.